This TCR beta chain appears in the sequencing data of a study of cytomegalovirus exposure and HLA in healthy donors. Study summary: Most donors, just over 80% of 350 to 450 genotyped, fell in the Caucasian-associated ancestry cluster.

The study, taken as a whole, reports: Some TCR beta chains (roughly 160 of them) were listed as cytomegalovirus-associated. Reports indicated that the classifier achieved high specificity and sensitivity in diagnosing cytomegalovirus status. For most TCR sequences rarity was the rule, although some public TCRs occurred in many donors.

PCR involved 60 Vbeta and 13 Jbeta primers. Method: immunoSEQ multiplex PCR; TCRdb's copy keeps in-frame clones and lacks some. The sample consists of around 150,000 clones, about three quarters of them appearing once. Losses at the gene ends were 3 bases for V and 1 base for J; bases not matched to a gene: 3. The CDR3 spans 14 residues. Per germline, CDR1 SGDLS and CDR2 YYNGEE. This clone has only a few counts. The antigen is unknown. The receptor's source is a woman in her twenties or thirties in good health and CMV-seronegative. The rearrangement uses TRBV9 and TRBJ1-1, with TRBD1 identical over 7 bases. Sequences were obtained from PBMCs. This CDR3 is CASSAGQKNTEAFF. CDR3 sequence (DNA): TGTGCCAGCAGCGCGGGACAGAAGAACACTGAAGCTTTCTTT.